The source of this TCR beta chain is a study of T cell repertoires in cytomegalovirus infection. Across the study: CMV infection and matching HLA type were both indicated by public TCR beta signatures.

Points on this clonotype: The target antigen is unknown.

TCRdb redid the calling of the reads with MiXCR, one entry per CDR3 protein. This table holds 27,000 or so distinct CDR3 sequences, roughly a fifth found once. Trimming pared 0 bases from V and 2 bases from J, leaving 5 bases between. Germline V gene lookup returns CDR1 MNHNY and CDR2 SVGAGI (reference sequence). This CDR3 is 13 amino acids long. The chain carries TRBV6-6 and TRBJ2-7; D may be TRBD1 (5 bases). The sequence was obtained from a human donor in good health (CMV status not recorded). Some clones in this sample may be carry-over from other donors' samples. The material sequenced was CD8+ T cells from cultured PBMCs, taken from culture after CMV antigen stimulation. CDR3 loop: CASSYSGAYEQYF. The CDR3 region has the DNA TGTGCCAGCAGTTACTCAGGGGCCTACGAGCAGTACTTC.